This T cell receptor beta chain was identified during a study of T cells in Graves' hyperthyroidism and ophthalmopathy. The CDR3 extends over 15 amino acids. The V and J ends lost 0 bases and 0 bases respectively, with 7 bases between them. From germline, CDR1 is SGDLS and CDR2 YYNGEE. Researchers amplified the TCR beta CDR3 regions from RNA transcripts. The HTBI primer set served for first-round RT-PCR of the TCR CDR3. In TCRdb, the multiplex PCR reads were re-called with MiXCR into one record per CDR3 protein. The table shows 400,000 to 500,000 distinct CDR3 sequences, with around 15% occurring only once. This clonotype was detected ten times or more. Its matching antigen is unknown. Broader study findings: Median prediction lead before ophthalmopathy onset was 6.5 months with the model. In simple terms, a model built on 13 V-J features told ophthalmopathy apart from stable hyperthyroidism.

The clonotype was recovered from a man in his late teens or twenties with Graves' ophthalmopathy. The specimen was blood. The chain joins TRBV9 to TRBJ2-1; D possibly uses TRBD1 or TRBD2 (5 bases each). CDR3 in amino acids: CASSVGGISYNEQFF. CDR3 DNA sequence: TGTGCCAGCAGCGTAGGGGGGATCTCCTACAATGAGCAGTTCTTC.